This T cell receptor beta chain was identified in a study of T cells in localized non-small cell lung cancer. The CDR3 is 15 residues long. CDR1 and CDR2 (germline): SNHLY, FYNNEI. With V trimmed by 6 bases and J by 3 bases, 4 bases remained unmatched. Assay: immunoSEQ multiplex PCR; the TCRdb copy retains only in-frame clones and omits some. The top ten hold approximately 6.3% of the sample, which has around 25,000 clones, approximately 86% seen once. The V call is TRBV2, the J call TRBJ2-1; 11 nucleotides align to TRBD2. This TCR was sampled from a male donor at least 60 years old with stage II squamous cell lung carcinoma. The material was peripheral blood, obtained before any cancer treatment. CDR3 region: CASRELAGVYNEQFF. The CDR3, as DNA: TGTGCCAGCAGGGAACTAGCGGGAGTCTACAATGAGCAGTTCTTC. Filled out from reference TRBV2 and TRBJ2-1, the complete variable domain reads EPEVTQTPSHQVTQMGQEVILRCVPISNHLYFYWYRQILGQKVEFLVSFYNNEISEKSEIFDDQFSVERPDGSNFTLKIRSTKLEDSAMYFCASRELAGVYNEQFFGPGTRLTVL.